This is a list of T cell receptor beta chains from one sample in a study of blood T cell repertoires in COVID-19. Only in-frame clones appear in the TCRdb table, and some are missing; sequencing was by immunoSEQ multiplex PCR. The sample records roughly 410,000 clones, around 87% being singletons. The sample was peripheral blood. The receptor set was obtained from a woman aged 55-75 years with COVID-19, enrolled during active disease. Each CDR3 is given with its conserved first and last residue. D genes are given only for firm matches. Clone size is stated in some rows and not others, as once, few, many or a class when expanded.

clone size: few; J gene: TRBJ2-2; CDR3 length: 14; V gene: TRBV10-1; D gene: TRBD1; CDR3 protein: CASSGQGSRGELFF; CDR3 DNA: TGCGCCAGCAGCGGACAGGGTTCCCGCGGGGAGCTGTTTTTT
clone size: -; J gene: TRBJ1-5; CDR3 length: 16; V gene: TRBV18; D gene: -; CDR3 protein: CASSPRRTASNQPQHF; CDR3 DNA: TGTGCCAGCTCACCTAGGAGGACAGCTAGCAATCAGCCCCAGCATTTT
clone size: -; J gene: TRBJ2-3; CDR3 length: 15; V gene: TRBV7-9; D gene: TRBD2; CDR3 protein: CASTSRLAGTDTQYF; CDR3 DNA: TGTGCCAGCACTTCTCGACTAGCCGGAACAGATACGCAGTATTTT
clone size: -; J gene: TRBJ2-6; CDR3 length: 12; V gene: TRBV11-2; D gene: -; CDR3 protein: CASSFPLNVLTF; CDR3 DNA: TGTGCCAGCAGCTTTCCTCTCAACGTCCTGACTTTC
clone size: once; J gene: TRBJ1-1; CDR3 length: 15; V gene: TRBV14; D gene: -; CDR3 protein: CASSPVGGSSTEAFF; CDR3 DNA: TGTGCCAGCAGCCCCGTAGGGGGATCGTCCACTGAAGCTTTCTTT
clone size: -; J gene: TRBJ2-1; CDR3 length: 18; V gene: TRBV28; D gene: TRBD1; CDR3 protein: CASSLSTGRDRVRSEQFF; CDR3 DNA: TGTGCCAGCAGTTTAAGTACCGGCAGGGACAGGGTACGATCTGAGCAGTTCTTC
clone size: -; J gene: TRBJ1-2; CDR3 length: 14; V gene: TRBV2; D gene: -; CDR3 protein: CASSPRGTNYGYTF; CDR3 DNA: TGTGCCAGCAGTCCCCGGGGGACCAACTATGGCTACACCTTC
clone size: -; J gene: TRBJ2-7; CDR3 length: 12; V gene: TRBV2; D gene: -; CDR3 protein: CASSERTANGYF; CDR3 DNA: TGTGCCAGCAGTGAAAGGACTGCCAATGGGTACTTC
clone size: -; J gene: TRBJ1-1; CDR3 length: 15; V gene: TRBV10-3; D gene: -; CDR3 protein: CAIRGGGPMDTEAFF; CDR3 DNA: TGTGCCATCCGGGGAGGGGGGCCGATGGACACTGAAGCTTTCTTT
clone size: -; J gene: TRBJ1-4; CDR3 length: 13; V gene: TRBV2; D gene: -; CDR3 protein: CASQSELSEKLFF; CDR3 DNA: TGTGCCAGTCAGTCCGAATTATCGGAAAAACTGTTTTTT
clone size: -; J gene: TRBJ2-1; CDR3 length: 15; V gene: TRBV18; D gene: TRBD2; CDR3 protein: CASSPRAGGYNEQFF; CDR3 DNA: TGTGCCAGCTCACCACGAGCGGGGGGGTACAATGAGCAGTTCTTC
clone size: once; J gene: TRBJ1-2; CDR3 length: 16; V gene: TRBV28; D gene: -; CDR3 protein: CASSRQLGSRDYGYTF; CDR3 DNA: TGTGCCAGCAGTAGACAGTTGGGCTCTCGGGACTATGGCTACACCTTC
clone size: -; J gene: TRBJ2-7; CDR3 length: 16; V gene: TRBV7-9; D gene: -; CDR3 protein: CASSTTLPRARYEQYF; CDR3 DNA: TGTGCCAGCAGCACTACCCTCCCCAGGGCGCGGTACGAGCAGTACTTC
clone size: few; J gene: TRBJ1-6; CDR3 length: 17; V gene: TRBV19; D gene: -; CDR3 protein: CASSELIGHLGISPLHF; CDR3 DNA: TGTGCCAGTAGTGAGCTGATTGGGCATCTTGGAATTTCACCCCTCCACTTT
clone size: -; J gene: TRBJ2-2; CDR3 length: 16; V gene: TRBV5-1; D gene: TRBD2; CDR3 protein: CASNQRGAGGAGELFF; CDR3 DNA: TGCGCCAGCAACCAGCGGGGCGCCGGGGGGGCCGGGGAGCTGTTTTTT
clone size: -; J gene: TRBJ1-2; CDR3 length: 15; V gene: TRBV9; D gene: TRBD1; CDR3 protein: CASSSTGTEPYGYTF; CDR3 DNA: TGTGCCAGCAGTAGTACCGGGACAGAGCCCTATGGCTACACCTTC
clone size: -; J gene: TRBJ2-7; CDR3 length: 15; V gene: TRBV16; D gene: TRBD1; CDR3 protein: CASGKGQGTSYEQYF; CDR3 DNA: TGTGCCAGCGGGAAGGGACAGGGGACCTCCTACGAGCAGTACTTC
clone size: once; J gene: TRBJ1-1; CDR3 length: 13; V gene: TRBV6-5; D gene: -; CDR3 protein: CASRPSGGTEAFF; CDR3 DNA: TGTGCCAGCAGGCCTAGTGGGGGGACTGAAGCTTTCTTT
clone size: -; J gene: TRBJ2-1; CDR3 length: 13; V gene: TRBV12-3/TRBV12-4; D gene: TRBD1; CDR3 protein: CASRWTGGNEQFF; CDR3 DNA: TGTGCCAGCAGGTGGACAGGGGGCAATGAGCAGTTCTTC
clone size: -; J gene: TRBJ2-7; CDR3 length: 14; V gene: TRBV3-1/TRBV3-2; D gene: TRBD1; CDR3 protein: CASSRDRASYEQYF; CDR3 DNA: TGTGCCAGCAGCCGGGACAGGGCCAGCTACGAGCAGTACTTC
clone size: -; J gene: TRBJ1-2; CDR3 length: 12; V gene: TRBV5-1; D gene: -; CDR3 protein: CASSPRDYGYTF; CDR3 DNA: TGCGCCAGCAGCCCACGGGACTATGGCTACACCTTC
clone size: few; J gene: TRBJ1-2; CDR3 length: 13; V gene: TRBV7-8; D gene: -; CDR3 protein: CASSLAENYGYTF; CDR3 DNA: TGTGCCAGCAGCTTAGCAGAGAACTATGGCTACACCTTC
clone size: -; J gene: TRBJ2-1; CDR3 length: 11; V gene: TRBV7-6; D gene: -; CDR3 protein: CASSSLNEQFF; CDR3 DNA: TGTGCCAGCAGCTCTCTAAATGAGCAGTTCTTC
clone size: -; J gene: TRBJ1-6; CDR3 length: 14; V gene: TRBV6-2/TRBV6-3; D gene: -; CDR3 protein: CASSRGRRNSPLHF; CDR3 DNA: TGTGCCAGCAGTCGCGGACGGAGGAATTCACCCCTCCACTTT
clone size: -; J gene: TRBJ1-5; CDR3 length: 14; V gene: TRBV18; D gene: -; CDR3 protein: CASSPIVGNQPQHF; CDR3 DNA: TGTGCCAGCTCACCCATAGTGGGCAATCAGCCCCAGCATTTT
clone size: once; J gene: TRBJ1-5; CDR3 length: 16; V gene: TRBV5-1; D gene: -; CDR3 protein: CASSLGGAGGNQPQHF; CDR3 DNA: TGCGCCAGCAGCTTGGGTGGCGCCGGGGGCAATCAGCCCCAGCATTTT
clone size: -; J gene: TRBJ1-4; CDR3 length: 18; V gene: TRBV4-1; D gene: TRBD1; CDR3 protein: CASSQKGPRDREREKLFF; CDR3 DNA: TGCGCCAGCAGCCAGAAGGGGCCCCGGGACAGGGAGCGTGAAAAACTGTTTTTT
clone size: -; J gene: TRBJ2-1; CDR3 length: 15; V gene: TRBV6-6; D gene: TRBD2; CDR3 protein: CASSPTSGGGNEQFF; CDR3 DNA: TGTGCCAGCAGCCCGACTAGCGGGGGGGGGAATGAGCAGTTCTTC
clone size: -; J gene: TRBJ2-2; CDR3 length: 13; V gene: TRBV7-3; D gene: -; CDR3 protein: CASSSTPPGELFF; CDR3 DNA: TGTGCCAGCAGCTCAACTCCTCCCGGGGAGCTGTTTTTT
clone size: -; J gene: TRBJ1-4; CDR3 length: 15; V gene: TRBV2; D gene: TRBD1; CDR3 protein: CASRRQGTTNEKLFF; CDR3 DNA: TGTGCCAGCAGGAGACAGGGAACAACTAATGAAAAACTGTTTTTT
clone size: -; J gene: TRBJ2-7; CDR3 length: 15; V gene: TRBV7-3; D gene: -; CDR3 protein: CASSLAPSGPYEQYF; CDR3 DNA: TGTGCCAGCAGCTTAGCTCCTTCTGGGCCCTACGAGCAGTACTTC
clone size: -; J gene: TRBJ2-5; CDR3 length: 14; V gene: TRBV24-1; D gene: -; CDR3 protein: CATSDSTGEETQYF; CDR3 DNA: TGTGCCACCAGTGATTCGACAGGAGAAGAGACCCAGTACTTC
clone size: -; J gene: TRBJ1-1; CDR3 length: 13; V gene: TRBV29-1; D gene: -; CDR3 protein: CSVEPTVNTEAFF; CDR3 DNA: TGCAGCGTTGAGCCGACAGTAAACACTGAAGCTTTCTTT
clone size: -; J gene: TRBJ2-7; CDR3 length: 12; V gene: TRBV21-1; D gene: -; CDR3 protein: CASIGGFCEQYF; CDR3 DNA: TGTGCCAGCATAGGCGGGTTTTGCGAGCAGTACTTC
clone size: -; J gene: TRBJ2-5; CDR3 length: 18; V gene: TRBV6-1; D gene: -; CDR3 protein: CASSEWSIGGGPRETQYF; CDR3 DNA: TGTGCCAGCAGTGAATGGAGTATAGGGGGGGGCCCGAGGGAGACCCAGTACTTC
clone size: -; J gene: TRBJ2-5; CDR3 length: 11; V gene: TRBV20-1; D gene: -; CDR3 protein: CSAGPWREQYF; CDR3 DNA: TGCAGTGCTGGACCATGGAGGGAACAGTACTTC
clone size: -; J gene: TRBJ1-3; CDR3 length: 12; V gene: TRBV29-1; D gene: -; CDR3 protein: CSVGVSGNTIYF; CDR3 DNA: TGCAGCGTTGGTGTTTCGGGAAACACCATATATTTT
clone size: -; J gene: TRBJ1-2; CDR3 length: 15; V gene: TRBV10-2; D gene: -; CDR3 protein: CASSDPHRGLDGYTF; CDR3 DNA: TGCGCCAGCAGTGACCCCCATCGGGGTTTAGATGGCTACACCTTC
clone size: -; J gene: TRBJ2-2; CDR3 length: 11; V gene: TRBV29-1; D gene: -; CDR3 protein: CSVADTGELFF; CDR3 DNA: TGCAGCGTTGCGGACACCGGGGAGCTGTTTTTT
clone size: -; J gene: TRBJ1-3; CDR3 length: 16; V gene: TRBV18; D gene: -; CDR3 protein: CASSLTRTESGNTIYF; CDR3 DNA: TGTGCCAGCTCCCTAACACGGACAGAGTCCGGAAACACCATATATTTT
clone size: -; J gene: TRBJ1-1; CDR3 length: 16; V gene: TRBV19; D gene: -; CDR3 protein: CASSIVAGFMNTEAFF; CDR3 DNA: TGTGCCAGTAGTATTGTGGCAGGCTTCATGAACACTGAAGCTTTCTTT
clone size: -; J gene: TRBJ2-7; CDR3 length: 20; V gene: TRBV10-1; D gene: -; CDR3 protein: CASSEDAAGSSSPLSYEQYF; CDR3 DNA: TGCGCCAGCAGTGAGGATGCCGCAGGATCAAGTAGTCCACTCTCCTACGAGCAGTACTTC
clone size: -; J gene: TRBJ1-4; CDR3 length: 16; V gene: TRBV5-1; D gene: TRBD1; CDR3 protein: CASSGQGTGSFEKLFF; CDR3 DNA: TGCGCCAGCAGCGGACAAGGGACAGGGAGTTTTGAAAAACTGTTTTTT
clone size: -; J gene: TRBJ2-3; CDR3 length: 16; V gene: TRBV5-1; D gene: TRBD1; CDR3 protein: CASSIGQGRGTDTQYF; CDR3 DNA: TGCGCCAGCAGCATCGGACAGGGACGAGGCACAGATACGCAGTATTTT
clone size: -; J gene: TRBJ2-1; CDR3 length: 11; V gene: TRBV12-3/TRBV12-4; D gene: -; CDR3 protein: CASSDSHEQFF; CDR3 DNA: TGTGCCAGCAGTGACTCCCACGAGCAGTTCTTC
clone size: -; J gene: TRBJ1-1; CDR3 length: 14; V gene: TRBV7-9; D gene: TRBD1; CDR3 protein: CASSSSGGFTEAFF; CDR3 DNA: TGTGCCAGCAGCTCCTCAGGGGGCTTCACTGAAGCTTTCTTT
clone size: -; J gene: TRBJ1-6; CDR3 length: 14; V gene: TRBV28; D gene: TRBD1; CDR3 protein: CASSPRGLVSPLHF; CDR3 DNA: TGTGCCAGCAGTCCCAGGGGGCTGGTTTCACCCCTCCACTTT
clone size: -; J gene: TRBJ1-5; CDR3 length: 15; V gene: TRBV7-2; D gene: -; CDR3 protein: CASSLVRARNQPQHF; CDR3 DNA: TGTGCCAGCAGCTTAGTCAGGGCTCGCAATCAGCCCCAGCATTTT
clone size: -; J gene: TRBJ2-3; CDR3 length: 13; V gene: TRBV29-1; D gene: -; CDR3 protein: CSPELVSPDTQYF; CDR3 DNA: TGCAGCCCAGAGCTAGTCTCCCCAGATACGCAGTATTTT
clone size: few; J gene: TRBJ2-1; CDR3 length: 16; V gene: TRBV7-9; D gene: TRBD2; CDR3 protein: CASSLSGGAFHNEQFF; CDR3 DNA: TGTGCCAGCAGCCTTAGCGGGGGGGCCTTCCACAATGAGCAGTTCTTC
clone size: -; J gene: TRBJ2-7; CDR3 length: 14; V gene: TRBV3-1/TRBV3-2; D gene: -; CDR3 protein: CASSLYGGGLEQYF; CDR3 DNA: TGTGCCAGCAGCCTGTATGGGGGGGGGCTGGAGCAGTACTTC